This T cell receptor (beta chain) was captured in a study of T cells after yellow fever vaccination. This clonotype was seen many times. This CDR3 is 17 amino acids long. The J segment lost 0 bases and the V segment lost 2 bases, leaving 6 bases of the junction unmatched. Per germline, CDR1 LGHNA and CDR2 YSLEER. Each CDR3 protein is one row after TCRdb ran MiXCR on the 5' RACE reads. The data contain about 210,000 distinct CDR3 sequences, roughly 6.8% of them singletons. The source material was CD4+ T cells sorted from PBMCs, sampled on the day of the yellow fever booster vaccination. The sequence was collected from a man in his thirties or forties who received the YFV17D yellow fever vaccine. V and J are TRBV4-3 and TRBJ2-1, with 8 positions matching TRBD2. The CDR3 region is CASSQSILAGSYNEQFF. In DNA form, the CDR3 reads TGCGCCAGCAGCCAATCAATCCTAGCGGGCTCCTACAATGAGCAGTTCTTC.